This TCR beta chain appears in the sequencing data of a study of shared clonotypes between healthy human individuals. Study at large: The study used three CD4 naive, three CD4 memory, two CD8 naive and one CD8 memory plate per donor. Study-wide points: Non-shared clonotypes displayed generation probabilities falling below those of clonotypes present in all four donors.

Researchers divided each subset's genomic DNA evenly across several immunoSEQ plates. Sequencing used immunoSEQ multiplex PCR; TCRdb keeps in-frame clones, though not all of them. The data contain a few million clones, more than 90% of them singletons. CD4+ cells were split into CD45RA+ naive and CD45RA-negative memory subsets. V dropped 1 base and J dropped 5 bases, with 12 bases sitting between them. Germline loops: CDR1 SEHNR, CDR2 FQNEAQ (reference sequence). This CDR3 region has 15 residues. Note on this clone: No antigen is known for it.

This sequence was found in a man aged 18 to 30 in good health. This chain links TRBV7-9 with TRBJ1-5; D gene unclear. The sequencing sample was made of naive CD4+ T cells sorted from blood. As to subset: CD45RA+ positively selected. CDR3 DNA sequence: TGTGCCAGCAGCTTAGGGACGGTGAGTCATCAGCCCCAGCATTTT. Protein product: CASSLGTVSHQPQHF.